This T cell receptor beta chain stems from a study of beta chain features in type 1 diabetes. Researchers reported sorting CD4+ naive, central memory, regulatory and stem cell-like memory cells via CD45RO/CCR7/CD25/CD127/CD95/CD27. The germline CDR1 and CDR2 sequences are SEHNR and FQNEAQ (reference sequence). CDR3 length: 11 amino acids. Trimming cost V 3 bases and J 4 bases, with 3 bases left between them. The table lists this clone with a few counts. Its antigen remains unknown. Other DNA sequences in the same sample also yield this CDR3. The entirety of the isolated RNA underwent reverse transcription, so expressed TCRB transcripts were sequenced. Reads from naive, central memory and regulatory T cell samples averaged around 3.6 million. This table comes from immunoSEQ multiplex PCR, and its TCRdb copy is limited to in-frame clones, with some not included. The sample includes 500,000 to 850,000 clones, about 14% of them seen just once.

Study results and caveats: Patients with type 1 diabetes showed fewer VDJ junction insertions and more deletions. For Type 1 diabetes patients, all four CD4+ subsets carried TCRB CDR3s that were moderately but significantly shorter.

The sample was naive CD4+ T cells from blood. This TCR was recovered from a young man with type 1 diabetes. V is TRBV7-9 and J is TRBJ1-1; no clear D gene. The CDR3 nucleotides are TGTGCCAGCAGCTTGGGCACTGAAGCTTTCTTT. Protein product: CASSLGTEAFF.